This TCR beta chain originates from a study of identical twins. The study, taken as a whole, reports: For cord blood, abundant beta clonotypes had fewer insertions, unlike memory repertoires, which showed none. Potential partial confounding of zero-insertion analyses by invariant MAIT and iNKT cells was noted. Twins shared beta out-of-frame sequences in excess, but this excess was weaker.

TCRdb itself ran the 5' RACE reads through MiXCR, one entry per CDR3 protein. The repertoire holds about 250,000 distinct CDR3 sequences, 11% to 15% seen once, with 8.8% in the top ten. Comment on this clonotype: Its antigen is not identified.

Sample: memory (CD45RO+) T cells sorted from blood. This TCR came from a woman under 30 in good health.

The DNA of the CDR3 is TGTGCCATCAGACCCGGGACTAGCGATTTCTACAATGAGCAGTTCTTC. Its protein is CAIRPGTSDFYNEQFF. This chain links TRBV10-3 with TRBJ2-1, with TRBD2 identical over 10 bases. Germline loops: CDR1 ENHRY, CDR2 SYGVKD. The V and J ends lost 6 bases and 3 bases, in that order; junction bases with no gene match: 8. This CDR3 spans 16 amino acids.